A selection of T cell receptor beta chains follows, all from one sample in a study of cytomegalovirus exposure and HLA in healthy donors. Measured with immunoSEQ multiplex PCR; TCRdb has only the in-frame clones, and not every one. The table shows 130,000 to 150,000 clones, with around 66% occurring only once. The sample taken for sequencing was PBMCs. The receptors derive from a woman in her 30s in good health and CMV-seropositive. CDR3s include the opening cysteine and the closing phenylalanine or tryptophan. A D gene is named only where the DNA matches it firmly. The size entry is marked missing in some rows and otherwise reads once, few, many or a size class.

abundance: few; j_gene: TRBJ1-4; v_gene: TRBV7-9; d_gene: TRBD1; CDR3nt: TGTGCCAGCAGCTGGACAGGGCTCAATGAAAAACTGTTTTTT; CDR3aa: CASSWTGLNEKLFF
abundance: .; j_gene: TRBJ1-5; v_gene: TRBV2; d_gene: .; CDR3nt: TGTGCCAGCAGTGAATCAGGGCCCAATCAGCCCCAGCATTTT; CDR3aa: CASSESGPNQPQHF
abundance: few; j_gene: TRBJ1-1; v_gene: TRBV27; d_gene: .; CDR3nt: TGTGCCAGCAGTTTATCCCAGACTTTGAACACTGAAGCTTTCTTT; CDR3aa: CASSLSQTLNTEAFF
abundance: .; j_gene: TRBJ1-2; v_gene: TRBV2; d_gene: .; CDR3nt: TGTGCCAGCAGTCCGCAGGGCGATGGCTACTCCTTC; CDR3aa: CASSPQGDGYSF
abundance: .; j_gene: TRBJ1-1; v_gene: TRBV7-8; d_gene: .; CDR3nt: TGTGCCAGCAGCCTTATACCCCGCCAGGGTTACGACACTGAAGCTTTCTTT; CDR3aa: CASSLIPRQGYDTEAFF
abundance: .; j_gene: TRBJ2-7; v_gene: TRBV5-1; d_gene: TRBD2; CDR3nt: TGCGCCAGCAGCTTTAGCGGGGAGTCTAAAGAGCAGTACTTC; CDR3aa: CASSFSGESKEQYF
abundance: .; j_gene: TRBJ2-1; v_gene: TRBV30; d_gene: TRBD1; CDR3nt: TGTGCCTGGAGCGATGGACAGGGGGCGGATGAGCAGTTCTTC; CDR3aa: CAWSDGQGADEQFF
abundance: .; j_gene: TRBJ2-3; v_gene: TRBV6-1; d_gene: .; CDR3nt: TGTGCCAGCAGTGAGTCGGATACGCAGTATTTT; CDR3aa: CASSESDTQYF
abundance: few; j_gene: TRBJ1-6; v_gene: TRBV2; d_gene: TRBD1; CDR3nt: TGTGCCAGCAATGAGAACCGGGACAGAGCGGTGTCACCCCTCCACTTT; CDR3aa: CASNENRDRAVSPLHF
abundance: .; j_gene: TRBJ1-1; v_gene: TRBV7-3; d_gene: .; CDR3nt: TGTGCCAGCAGCCCTGGGGCAGTGAACACTGAAGCTTTCTTT; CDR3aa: CASSPGAVNTEAFF
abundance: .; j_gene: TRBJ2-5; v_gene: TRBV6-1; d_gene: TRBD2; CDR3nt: TGTGCCAGCAGTGCCTACCGGGGGGGGGCGCAAGAGACCCAGTACTTC; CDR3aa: CASSAYRGGAQETQYF
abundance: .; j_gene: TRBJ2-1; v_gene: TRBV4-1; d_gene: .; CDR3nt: TGCGCCAGCAGCCGGCCCGGACAGACAAATTACAATGAGCAGTTCTTC; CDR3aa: CASSRPGQTNYNEQFF
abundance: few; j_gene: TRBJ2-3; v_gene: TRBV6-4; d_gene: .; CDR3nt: TGTGCCAGCTCGACCGGTCGGGGAGATACGCAGTATTTT; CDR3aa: CASSTGRGDTQYF
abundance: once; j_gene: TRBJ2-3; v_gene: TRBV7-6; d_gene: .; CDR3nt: TGTGCCAGCAGCTTAGGGAGTGCCACAGATACGCAGTATTTT; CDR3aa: CASSLGSATDTQYF
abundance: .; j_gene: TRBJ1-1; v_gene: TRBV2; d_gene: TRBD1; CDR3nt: TGTGCCAGCAGCCGCCAACGGGACCGACAGGGAGCTGAAGCTTTCTTT; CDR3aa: CASSRQRDRQGAEAFF
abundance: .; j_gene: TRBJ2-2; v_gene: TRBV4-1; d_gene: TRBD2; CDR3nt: TGCGCCAGCAGCCCCGACCTAGCGGGAGAGACCGGGGAGCTGTTTTTT; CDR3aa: CASSPDLAGETGELFF
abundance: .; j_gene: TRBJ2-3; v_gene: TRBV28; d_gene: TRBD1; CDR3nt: TGTGCCAGTACAGGGGGAGGTTCAGATACGCAGTATTTT; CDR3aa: CASTGGGSDTQYF
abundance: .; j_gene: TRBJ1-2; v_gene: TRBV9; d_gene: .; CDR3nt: TGTGCCAGCAGCTCCCCTTATGGCTACACCTTC; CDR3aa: CASSSPYGYTF
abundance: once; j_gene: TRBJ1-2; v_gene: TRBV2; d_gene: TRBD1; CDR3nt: TGTGCCAGCCCCAGAAGAGAGTCCGGGACAGGGGGCGCGGGGCATGGCTACACCTTC; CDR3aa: CASPRRESGTGGAGHGYTF
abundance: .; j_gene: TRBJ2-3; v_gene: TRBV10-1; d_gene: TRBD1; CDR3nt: TGCGCCAGCAGTGAGTCGGCGACAGGGGGCCTTAGCACAGATACGCAGTATTTT; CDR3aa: CASSESATGGLSTDTQYF
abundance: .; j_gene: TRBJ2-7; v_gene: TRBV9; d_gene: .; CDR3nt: TGTGCCAGCAGCCTGGCCGGGGATACCTACGAGCAGTACTTC; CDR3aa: CASSLAGDTYEQYF
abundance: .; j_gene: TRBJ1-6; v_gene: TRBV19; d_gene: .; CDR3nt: TGTGCCAGTAGTATAGATGCGGGATTAGCGAGCTCCTATAATTCACCCCTCCACTTT; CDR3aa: CASSIDAGLASSYNSPLHF
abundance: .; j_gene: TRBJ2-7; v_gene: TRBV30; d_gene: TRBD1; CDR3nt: TGTGCCGGGTGGACAGGGCTTTACGAGCAGTACTTC; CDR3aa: CAGWTGLYEQYF
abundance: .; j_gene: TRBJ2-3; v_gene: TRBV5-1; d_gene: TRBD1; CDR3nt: TGCGCCAGCCGACAGGGTCAGTTAGGAGATACGCAGTATTTT; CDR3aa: CASRQGQLGDTQYF
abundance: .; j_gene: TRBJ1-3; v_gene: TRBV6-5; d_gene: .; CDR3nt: TGTGCCAGCAGTTACGGGCAGAGCTCTGGAAACACCATATATTTT; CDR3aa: CASSYGQSSGNTIYF
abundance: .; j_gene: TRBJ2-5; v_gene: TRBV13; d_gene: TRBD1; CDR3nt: TGTGCCAGCAGCTTACGGACAGGCGGTCGAGAGACCCAGTACTTC; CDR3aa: CASSLRTGGRETQYF
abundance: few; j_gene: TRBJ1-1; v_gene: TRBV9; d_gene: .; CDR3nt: TGTGCCAGCAGCACGCCGGGGAGGAACACTGAAGCTTTCTTT; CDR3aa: CASSTPGRNTEAFF
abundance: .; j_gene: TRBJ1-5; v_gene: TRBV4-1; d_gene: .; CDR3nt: TGCGCCAGCAGCCAAGATCGCCTTGGGGGGGCGCAGACTCAGCCCCAGCATTTT; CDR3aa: CASSQDRLGGAQTQPQHF
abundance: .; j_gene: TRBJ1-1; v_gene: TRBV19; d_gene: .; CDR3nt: TGTGCCAGTAGTATGGTGGAGTACACTGAAGCTTTCTTT; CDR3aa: CASSMVEYTEAFF
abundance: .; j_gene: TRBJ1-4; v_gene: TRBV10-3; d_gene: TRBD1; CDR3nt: TGTGCCATCAGTACAGGGGGCGCCGGGGAAAAACTGTTTTTT; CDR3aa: CAISTGGAGEKLFF
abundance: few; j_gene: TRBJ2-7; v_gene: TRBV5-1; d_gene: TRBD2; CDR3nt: TGCGCCAGCAGCGGGGGGGCTAGCGGGAGTGGGAACGAGCAGTACTTC; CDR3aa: CASSGGASGSGNEQYF
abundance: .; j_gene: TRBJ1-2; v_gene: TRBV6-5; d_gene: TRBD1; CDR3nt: TGTGCCAGCAGTTCCCAGGGGGCAGATACTAACTATGGCTACACCTTC; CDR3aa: CASSSQGADTNYGYTF
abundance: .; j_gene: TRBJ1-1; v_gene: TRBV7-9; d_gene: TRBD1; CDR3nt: TGTGCCAGCAGCTTACAGGGGGCGAAGACTGAAGCTTTCTTT; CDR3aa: CASSLQGAKTEAFF
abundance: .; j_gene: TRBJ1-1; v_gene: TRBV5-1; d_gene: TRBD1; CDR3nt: TGCGCCAGCAGCTTCGACAGGGACACTGAAGCTTTCTTT; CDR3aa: CASSFDRDTEAFF
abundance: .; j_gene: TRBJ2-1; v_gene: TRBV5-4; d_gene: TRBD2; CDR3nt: TGTGCCAGCAGCGCGGGACTAGCGGGGGGGCAGAATGAGCAGTTCTTC; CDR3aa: CASSAGLAGGQNEQFF
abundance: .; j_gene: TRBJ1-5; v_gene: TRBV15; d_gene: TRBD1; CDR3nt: TGTGCCACCAGCCAGGGGGTCGGGGAAGGAGGTAGCAATCAGCCCCAGCATTTT; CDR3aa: CATSQGVGEGGSNQPQHF
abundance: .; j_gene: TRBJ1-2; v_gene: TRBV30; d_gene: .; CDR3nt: TGTGCCTGGAGTGTACTGGCCCGCCGAGGCGGCTACACCTTC; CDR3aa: CAWSVLARRGGYTF
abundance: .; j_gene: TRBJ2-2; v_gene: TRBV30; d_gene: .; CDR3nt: TGTGCCTGGAGTATTCAGAACACCGGGGAGCTGTTTTTT; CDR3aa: CAWSIQNTGELFF
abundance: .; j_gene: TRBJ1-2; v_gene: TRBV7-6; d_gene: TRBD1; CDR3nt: TGTGCCAGCAGCTCGAGGGACAGGGGGCGACGACGATATGGCTACACCTTC; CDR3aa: CASSSRDRGRRRYGYTF
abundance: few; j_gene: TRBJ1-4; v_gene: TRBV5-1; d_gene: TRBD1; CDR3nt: TGCGCCAGCAGCTACGGGACAGAAAAAGGAGAACTGTTTTTT; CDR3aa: CASSYGTEKGELFF
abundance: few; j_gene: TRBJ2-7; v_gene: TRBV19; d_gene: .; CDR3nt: TGTGCCAGTAGTAGCGAGGCCTACGAGCAGTACTTC; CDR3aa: CASSSEAYEQYF
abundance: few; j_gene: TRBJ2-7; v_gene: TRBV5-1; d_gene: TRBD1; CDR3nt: TGCGCCAGCAGCTCCCGCCGGGACAGGGGGCCCTACGAGCAGTACTTC; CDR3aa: CASSSRRDRGPYEQYF
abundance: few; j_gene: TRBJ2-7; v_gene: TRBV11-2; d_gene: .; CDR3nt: TGTGCCAGCAGTGGAAGGGGGGGTTTTTTCTACGAGCAGTACTTC; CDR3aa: CASSGRGGFFYEQYF
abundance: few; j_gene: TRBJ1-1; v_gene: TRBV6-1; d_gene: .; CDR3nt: TGTGCCAGCAGCCAGGGTTACACTGAAGCTTTCTTT; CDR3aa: CASSQGYTEAFF
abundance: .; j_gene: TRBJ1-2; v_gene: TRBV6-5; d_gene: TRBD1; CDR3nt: TGTGCCAGCACTAGAGCCGGGACAGACTATGGCTACACCTTC; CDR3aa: CASTRAGTDYGYTF
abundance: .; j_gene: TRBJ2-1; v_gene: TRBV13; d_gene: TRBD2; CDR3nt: TGTGCCAGCAGCCCCGACCGATTAGCGGGAGGACGGAATGAGCAGTTCTTC; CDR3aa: CASSPDRLAGGRNEQFF
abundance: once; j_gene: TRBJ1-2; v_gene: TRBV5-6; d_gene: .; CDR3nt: TGTGCCAGCAGTATCATTCACAGGGACGTCTATGGCTACACCTTC; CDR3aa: CASSIIHRDVYGYTF
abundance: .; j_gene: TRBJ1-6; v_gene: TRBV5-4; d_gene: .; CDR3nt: TGTGCCAGCAGCTTGGACAGCAATTCACCCCTCCACTTT; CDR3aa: CASSLDSNSPLHF
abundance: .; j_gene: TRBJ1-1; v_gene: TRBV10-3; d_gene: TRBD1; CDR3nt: TGTGCCATCAGAGGGACAGGGAGGGGGGACACTGAAGCTTTCTTT; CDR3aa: CAIRGTGRGDTEAFF
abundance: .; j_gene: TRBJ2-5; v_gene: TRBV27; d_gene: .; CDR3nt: TGTGCCAGCAGTTTATCGGCAGGGTCGGAGACCCAGTACTTC; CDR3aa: CASSLSAGSETQYF
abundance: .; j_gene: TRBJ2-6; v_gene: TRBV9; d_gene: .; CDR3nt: TGTGCCAGCAGCCCGAGGGCCTCTGGGGCCAACGTCCTGACTTTC; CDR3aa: CASSPRASGANVLTF
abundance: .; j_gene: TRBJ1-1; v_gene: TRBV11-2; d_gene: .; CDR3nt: TGTGCCAGCTCGCACCCCATGCGGGGGGATTGGGCTTTCTTT; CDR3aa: CASSHPMRGDWAFF